This T cell receptor (beta chain) was documented in a study of cytomegalovirus exposure and HLA in healthy donors. V dropped 0 bases and J dropped 7 bases, with 13 bases sitting between them. This CDR3 contains 15 residues. The V gene's germline CDR1 is SGHRS and CDR2 YFSETQ. Study results and limitations: The study designated some 180 TCR beta chains cytomegalovirus-associated. Some segments of the V type, notably TRBV6-2 and TRBV6-3, were excluded as indistinguishable.

Remarks on this clone: Antigen: not known.

60 Vbeta and 13 Jbeta primers were used in PCR. Assay used: immunoSEQ multiplex PCR; TCRdb lists only in-frame clones, some missing. Of 130,000 or so clones listed, around 67% are singletons. The sequencing sample was made of PBMCs. The chain has TRBV5-1 and TRBJ1-4; no clear D gene. This TCR was recovered from a man in his late teens or twenties in good health and CMV-seropositive. The CDR3, as DNA: TGCGCCAGCAGCTTGGCCTGGCAGAGAGGTGAAAAACTGTTTTTT. This encodes CASSLAWQRGEKLFF.